This T cell receptor (beta chain) originates from a study of cytomegalovirus exposure and HLA in healthy donors. Study overall: There were a few hundred genotyped donors. Of these, 81% fell in the genetic ancestry cluster associated with self-reported Caucasian donors. Study-wide findings and caveats: In a later analysis, DRB1 alleles had the most associated TCRs; HLA-C alleles the fewest. Presence/absence analyses assumed roughly uniform sequencing depth across donors, which may not hold.

As to this clone: Antigen: not known. A junction end diverges from the germline sequence, so it may reflect a read error.

Healthy bone marrow donors made up the donors. With 60 Vbeta and 13 Jbeta primers, the PCR was carried out. Some clones are missing from TCRdb's copy, which holds only in-frame ones; the method was immunoSEQ multiplex PCR. The data contain 180,000 or so clones, about 10% of them singletons. The clonotype was recovered from a young woman in good health and CMV-seropositive. The sequenced sample was PBMCs.

CDR3 in DNA: TGTGCCTGGGGTGTTAGCTTTACCACAGATACGCAGTATTTT. This translates into CAWGVSFTTDTQYF. The chain has TRBV30 and TRBJ2-3; D remains ambiguous. The CDR3 consists of 14 residues. Germline assignment: CDR1 GTSNPN and CDR2 SVGIG (reference sequence).